Sequencing of this T cell receptor (beta chain) was carried out in a study of blood T cell repertoires in COVID-19. Whole-study context: Acute-phase and convalescent COVID-19 samples originated in the United States, Italy and Spain. From T cells, B-cell-depleted T cells, or PBMCs came the material, which was cDNA or gDNA.

Under the authors' procedure: Estimates of nucleated cell counts were drawn from the amplification of reference gene primers. Assay used: immunoSEQ multiplex PCR; TCRdb lists only in-frame clones, some missing. The V and J calls and the clone size are those of that table, but D and trimming were determined from the DNA. Of around 270,000 clones listed, about 80% are singletons. The germline V gene encodes CDR1 SGHKS and CDR2 YYEKEE (reference sequence). CDR3 length: 15 amino acids. V was pared by 3 bases and J by 3 bases, with 0 bases of the junction left unmatched. The TCR originated in a person between 65 and 80 years old with COVID-19, enrolled during active disease. The rearrangement joins TRBV5-5 to TRBJ2-2; TRBD1 agrees at 12 bases. Input material: peripheral blood. CDR3 nucleotide sequence: TGTGCCAGCAGCTGGGACAGGGGGCACACCGGGGAGCTGTTTTTT. Translating it yields CASSWDRGHTGELFF.